This TCR beta chain comes out of a study of read filtering for tumor transcriptome and immune sequencing. This clonotype was counted at least ten times. Molecular barcoded adaptors covering alpha/delta and beta/gamma chains were used on roughly 400 ng RNA. TCRdb analysed the reads with MiXCR anew, one entry per CDR3 protein. The data show tens of thousands of distinct CDR3 sequences, with approximately 14% seen just once and roughly 45% held by the top ten. The CDR3 sequence is 14 residues long. The V gene's germline CDR1 is SQVTM and CDR2 ANQGSEA. Between the trimmed V and J ends, which lost 6 bases and 0 bases, there was a span of 12 bases.

The specimen was a population of CD138-negative cells sorted from bone marrow. The TCR was taken from a donor at least 40 years old with multiple myeloma. The rearrangement links TRBV29-1 to TRBJ2-1; D unclear. The CDR3 nucleotides are TGCAGCGTGCGGCGAGATAGCTCCTACAATGAGCAGTTCTTC. Its translation: CSVRRDSSYNEQFF.